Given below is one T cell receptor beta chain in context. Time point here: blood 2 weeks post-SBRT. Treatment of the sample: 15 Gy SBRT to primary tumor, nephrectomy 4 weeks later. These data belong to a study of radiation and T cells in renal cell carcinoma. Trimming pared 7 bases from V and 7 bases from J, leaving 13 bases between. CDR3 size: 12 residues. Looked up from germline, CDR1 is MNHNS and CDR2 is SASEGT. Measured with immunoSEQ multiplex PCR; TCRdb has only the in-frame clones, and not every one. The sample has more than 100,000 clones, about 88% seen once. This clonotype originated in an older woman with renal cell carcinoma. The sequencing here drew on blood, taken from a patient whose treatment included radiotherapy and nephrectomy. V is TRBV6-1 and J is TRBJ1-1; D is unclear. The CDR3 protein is CASIEGGIEAFF. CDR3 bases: TGTGCCAGCATCGAGGGAGGGATTGAAGCTTTCTTT.